The T cell receptor beta chain under discussion was sequenced for a study of OX40 agonist ivuxolimab in advanced cancers. Only in-frame clones appear in the TCRdb table, and some are missing; sequencing was by immunoSEQ multiplex PCR. The sample includes 71,000 or so clones, 80% to 95% of them seen just once. Germline V gives CDR1 MNHEY, CDR2 SVGAGI. Trimming shortened V by 4 bases and J by 7 bases, and 16 bases separated the two germline ends. The CDR3 contains 14 residues. The V and J genes are TRBV6-5 and TRBJ1-1, with D possibly being TRBD1 (5 bases). The starting material was CD4+ or CD8+ T cells sorted from blood, obtained in a trial of the OX40 agonist ivuxolimab. The source is an adult with an advanced solid tumor such as melanoma, head and neck, liver or kidney cancer. The CDR3: CASSSQGGLGEAFF. CDR3 coding DNA: TGTGCCAGCAGTTCCCAGGGAGGGTTGGGTGAAGCTTTCTTT.